This passage covers 9 T cell receptor beta chains from one sample sequenced in a study of cytomegalovirus exposure and HLA in healthy donors. Profiling relied on immunoSEQ multiplex PCR, and the TCRdb table lists in-frame clones only, not all of them. The data contain 150,000 to 200,000 clones, about 82% of them singletons. The source material was PBMCs. The receptor source for this set is a woman younger than 35 in good health and CMV-seronegative.

This sequence joins TRBV5-1 and TRBJ2-3; 7 positions match TRBD2. Losses at the gene ends were 0 bases for V and 6 bases for J; bases not matched to a gene: 4. The CDR3 has 14 residues. The germline gives CDR1 SGHRS, CDR2 YFSETQ. The CDR3 protein is CASSLERESDTQYF. CDR3 in DNA: TGCGCCAGCAGCTTGGAGCGGGAATCCGATACGCAGTATTTT.

CDR3 residues: CASSLYPPGQGNYGTGELFF. CDR3 in DNA: TGTGCCAGCAGTTTATACCCCCCGGGACAGGGGAATTACGGCACCGGGGAGCTGTTTTTT. This sequence joins TRBV27 and TRBJ2-2; 10 bases are a match to TRBD1. Germline V gene sequence: CDR1 MNHEY, CDR2 SMNVEV (reference sequence). Germline trimming cut 1 base from V and 4 bases from J; bases unmatched to any gene: 15. This CDR3 is 20 amino acids long.

The V call is TRBV6-6, the J call TRBJ1-1, with D possibly TRBD1 on 6 matching bases. CDR1 and CDR2 (germline): MNHNY, SVGAGI (reference sequence). V was trimmed by 0 bases and J by 7 bases, leaving 12 bases between them. The CDR3 length is 14 residues. The DNA for the CDR3 is TGTGCCAGCAGTTACTCCCCAGGACAGAATGAAGCTTTCTTT. Its translation: CASSYSPGQNEAFF.

The chain uses TRBV7-9 and TRBJ2-7; D possibly corresponds to TRBD1 (6 bases). Germline CDR1 reads SEHNR; CDR2 reads FQNEAQ (reference sequence). Trimming pared 5 bases from V and 3 bases from J, leaving 23 bases between. This CDR3 has 17 amino acids. CDR3 residues: CASSVIPTGTKNYEQYF. CDR3 in DNA: TGTGCCAGCAGCGTCATCCCAACCGGGACAAAGAACTACGAGCAGTACTTC. Combining the CDR3 with reference TRBV7-9 and TRBJ2-7 gives the whole variable domain DTGVSQNPRHKITKRGQNVTFRCDPISEHNRLYWYRQTLGQGPEFLTYFQNEAQLEKSRLLSDRFSAERPKGSFSTLEIQRTEQGDSAMYLCASSVIPTGTKNYEQYFGPGTRLTVT.

The chain combines TRBV11-2 with TRBJ2-1; D may be TRBD1 (8 bases). CDR1 and CDR2 from the germline V gene are SGHAT and FQNNGV. This CDR3 is 14 amino acids long. The V end lost 5 bases, the J end lost 5 bases, and 13 bases lay between the germline ends. The CDR3 bases are TGTGCCAGCAGCCACAGGGGGGGGAACAATGAGCAGTTCTTC. It yields the protein CASSHRGGNNEQFF.

The J gene is TRBJ2-1, the V gene TRBV6-5; D perhaps matches TRBD1 (6 bases). CDR3 size: 15 residues. The ends were cut back, 8 bases at V and 7 bases at J, with 21 bases in the middle. Germline-derived CDR1 and CDR2 are MNHEY and SVGAGI. CDR3 residues: CASGDRIVLGNEQFF. CDR3 nucleotide sequence: TGTGCCAGCGGAGACAGGATAGTTCTGGGTAATGAGCAGTTCTTC.

This chain links TRBV5-1 with TRBJ1-1; 8 nucleotides agree with TRBD1. J was trimmed by 7 bases and V by 4 bases; bases with no gene match: 3. Germline-derived CDR1 and CDR2 are SGHRS and YFSETQ. This CDR3 comprises 12 residues. CDR3 coding DNA: TGCGCCAGCAGCCATGACAGGGGTGAAGCTTTCTTT. This encodes CASSHDRGEAFF.

V and J are TRBV6-6 and TRBJ1-2, with a possible D match to TRBD1 (5 bases). V lost 5 bases, J lost 4 bases, and 14 bases lay in between. Germline-derived CDR1 and CDR2 are MNHNY and SVGAGI (reference sequence). The CDR3 consists of 14 residues. The CDR3: CASSPGGQGYGYTF. CDR3 DNA sequence: TGTGCCAGCAGTCCCGGTGGGCAGGGCTATGGCTACACCTTC.

The V call is TRBV29-1, the J call TRBJ1-1; 9 bases fit TRBD1. Unmatched junction bases numbered 2, after V lost 5 bases and J lost 4 bases. This CDR3 is built from 12 residues. Per germline, CDR1 SQVTM and CDR2 ANQGSEA. Written as DNA, the CDR3 is TGCAGCGTTATGACAGGGGGCACTGAAGCTTTCTTT. This encodes CSVMTGGTEAFF.